The next 18 T cell receptor beta chains were all read from a single sample in a study of OX40 agonist ivuxolimab in advanced cancers. Sequencing was performed with immunoSEQ multiplex PCR; in TCRdb, only in-frame clones are kept and a portion is missing. The sample has around 89,000 clones, around 90% seen once; the top ten hold roughly 0.64%. This material consisted of CD4+ or CD8+ T cells sorted from blood, taken in a trial of the OX40 agonist ivuxolimab. Receptors were obtained from an adult with an advanced solid tumor such as melanoma, head and neck, liver or kidney cancer.

This clone was counted a few times. This rearrangement joins TRBV7-9 to TRBJ2-7; possible D gene TRBD2, 6 bases. Trimming removed 5 bases at V and 3 bases at J, with 11 bases between. CDR1 and CDR2 (germline): SEHNR, FQNEAQ (reference sequence). This CDR3 comprises 13 residues. The CDR3 reads CASSPEGLYEQYF. The CDR3 coding sequence is TGTGCCAGCAGCCCGGAGGGACTCTACGAGCAGTACTTC.

J is TRBJ2-2 and V is TRBV19, with TRBD2 as a possible D gene (6 bases). CDR3 length: 14 residues. V shed 10 bases and J shed 1 base, with 13 bases lying between them. Germline V gene sequence: CDR1 LNHDA, CDR2 SQIVND (reference sequence). Here the CDR3 reads CATGGNGNTGELFF. The CDR3 DNA is TGTGCCACAGGAGGGAACGGGAACACCGGGGAGCTGTTTTTT.

This CDR3 reads CACPGSGNTIYF. The CDR3 DNA is TGTGCCTGCCCGGGATCTGGAAACACCATATATTTT. V is TRBV30 and J is TRBJ1-3; D is unclear. The CDR3 extends over 12 amino acids. Trimming took off 6 bases at V and 1 base at J, with 7 bases between the two ends. CDR1 and CDR2 (germline): GTSNPN, SVGIG (reference sequence).

This clone was seen once. V usage is TRBV28 and J usage is TRBJ2-7, with TRBD1 matching 9 bases. Germline CDR1 MDHEN, CDR2 SYDVKM. V gave up 9 bases and J gave up 7 bases; unmatched junction bases: 7. The CDR3 runs to 12 residues. The CDR3 here is CASGDRVREQYF. The CDR3 DNA sequence: TGTGCCAGTGGGGACAGGGTTCGGGAGCAGTACTTC.

The J gene is TRBJ2-7, the V gene TRBV18; the D is unclear. The CDR3 has 17 amino acids. With 5 bases removed from V and 0 bases from J, the gap between germline ends came to 20 bases. Germline values: CDR1 KGHSH, CDR2 LQKENI. The CDR3 DNA reads TGTGCCAGCTCATCCGATGTCCGCGGCGCCAGCTCCTACGAGCAGTACTTC. Protein sequence: CASSSDVRGASSYEQYF.

CDR3 sequence (DNA): TGTGCCAGCAGCTTAGATAGGAGGCAGGAGGACGAGCAGTACTTC. Encoded protein: CASSLDRRQEDEQYF. This chain uses TRBV11-2 with TRBJ2-7; weak D call: TRBD2 (5 bases). The CDR3 totals 15 residues. Germline V gene sequence: CDR1 SGHAT, CDR2 FQNNGV. V was trimmed by 0 bases and J by 5 bases, leaving 14 bases between them. The whole variable domain, remainder taken from reference TRBV11-2 and TRBJ2-7, is EAGVAQSPRYKIIEKRQSVAFWCNPISGHATLYWYQQILGQGPKLLIQFQNNGVVDDSQLPKDRFSAERLKGVDSTLKIQPAKLEDSAVYLCASSLDRRQEDEQYFGPGTRLTVT.

V and J are TRBV6-1 and TRBJ2-1; perhaps TRBD2 as D (5 bases). The germline V gene encodes CDR1 MNHNS and CDR2 SASEGT. The V gene lost 5 bases and the J gene lost 3 bases, with 8 bases spanning the gap. This CDR3 comprises 13 residues. CDR3 DNA: TGTGCCAGCAGTAGCGGAGTCTACAATGAGCAGTTCTTC. Its protein product is CASSSGVYNEQFF.

The genes are TRBV5-1 and TRBJ2-2; perhaps TRBD2 as D (6 bases). V lost 3 bases and J lost 1, with 10 bases in between. The CDR3 is 15 amino acids. Germline V gives CDR1 SGHRS, CDR2 YFSETQ. CDR3 bases: TGCGCCAGCAGCTCCCAGGGAGGGAACACCGGGGAGCTGTTTTTT. Protein product: CASSSQGGNTGELFF.

This chain uses TRBV7-2 with TRBJ2-7; D is unclear. Germline V lookup: CDR1 SGHTA, CDR2 FQGNSA. Trimming left V 3 bases short and J 0 bases short, with 6 bases between. CDR3 size: 13 residues. The CDR3 region has the DNA TGTGCCAGCAGCTTCGGAGTCTCCTACGAGCAGTACTTC. As protein: CASSFGVSYEQYF.

The chain's CDR3 is CASSSSSGGKGYEQYF. CDR3 nucleotides: TGTGCCAGCAGTTCCTCTTCGGGGGGAAAGGGCTACGAGCAGTACTTC. The chain recombines TRBV28 with TRBJ2-7, with TRBD2 matching 7 bases. In germline, CDR1 is MDHEN, CDR2 SYDVKM. V gave up 4 bases and J gave up 3 bases; unmatched junction bases: 12. The CDR3 has 16 residues.

The V call is TRBV27, the J call TRBJ1-1, with 11 bases fitting TRBD1. Germline assignment: CDR1 MNHEY and CDR2 SMNVEV (reference sequence). This CDR3 has 16 residues. V lost 7 bases and J lost 4; bases outside the gene matches: 11. The CDR3 coding sequence is TGTGCCAGCACTCCCACCGGGACAGGGGGTGGCACTGAAGCTTTCTTT. Translated: CASTPTGTGGGTEAFF.

The chain carries TRBV6-6 and TRBJ2-3; possible D gene TRBD1, 5 bases. CDR3 length: 15 residues. Germline CDR1 MNHNY, CDR2 SVGAGI (reference sequence). V shed 2 bases and J shed 4 bases, with 13 bases lying between them. This CDR3 is CASSYPSQGSDTQYF. The CDR3 DNA sequence: TGTGCCAGCAGTTACCCGAGTCAGGGATCAGATACGCAGTATTTT.

The genes are TRBV28 and TRBJ2-7; 7 nucleotides match TRBD1. Germline CDR1 reads MDHEN; CDR2 reads SYDVKM. After removal of 1 base from V and 1 base from J, the junction contained 4 bases not matched to a gene. The CDR3 loop spans 15 amino acids. CDR3 amino acids: CASSLSGQSSYEQYF. The CDR3 DNA sequence: TGTGCCAGCAGTTTATCGGGACAGAGTTCCTACGAGCAGTACTTC.

The genes are TRBV18 and TRBJ1-6; TRBD1 matches at 7 bases. Germline lookup yields CDR1 KGHSH and CDR2 LQKENI. With 6 bases clipped from V and 10 bases from J, the junction kept 9 bases outside the gene matches. The CDR3 is made up of 14 amino acids. The CDR3 loop is CASSPRQGESPLHF. CDR3 in DNA: TGTGCCAGCTCCCCGAGGCAGGGGGAATCACCCCTCCACTTT.

The table lists this clone with a few counts. The CDR3 DNA is TGTGCCAGCAGTGAACAGGGGGCGAGGAACACTGAAGCTTTCTTT. It codes for CASSEQGARNTEAFF. V usage is TRBV2 and J usage is TRBJ1-1; 8 positions match TRBD1. The CDR3 length is 15 residues. V dropped 2 bases and J dropped 1; count of bases not matched to a gene: 3. Per the germline V gene, CDR1 is SNHLY and CDR2 is FYNNEI. The variable domain in full, with the rest retrieved from reference TRBV2 and TRBJ1-1, is EPEVTQTPSHQVTQMGQEVILRCVPISNHLYFYWYRQILGQKVEFLVSFYNNEISEKSEIFDDQFSVERPDGSNFTLKIRSTKLEDSAMYFCASSEQGARNTEAFFGQGTRLTVV.

J is TRBJ2-5 and V is TRBV28; the match to TRBD1 covers 12 bases. J lost 4 bases, V lost 6 bases, and 3 bases had no gene match. CDR1 and CDR2 (germline): MDHEN, SYDVKM. This CDR3 is 14 amino acids long. CDR3 region: CASRGQGAPETQYF. CDR3 coding DNA: TGTGCCAGCAGGGGACAGGGGGCCCCAGAGACCCAGTACTTC.

This clone was picked up a small number of times. The rearrangement links TRBV2 to TRBJ2-7; 8 bases match TRBD2. The junction had 3 bases not matched to a gene; V was cut back by 6 bases and J by 5 bases. The CDR3 runs 12 residues. Germline assignment: CDR1 SNHLY and CDR2 FYNNEI. CDR3 amino acids: CASSLGRDEQYF. Written as DNA, the CDR3 is TGTGCCAGCAGCCTCGGGAGGGACGAGCAGTACTTC.

The chain carries TRBV2 and TRBJ2-5, with 10 bases identical to TRBD2. Germline CDR1 is SNHLY and CDR2 is FYNNEI. The CDR3 consists of 16 residues. The J segment lost 1 base and the V segment lost 7 bases, leaving 9 bases of the junction unmatched. CDR3 loop: CASTPWASGGQETQYF. CDR3 coding DNA: TGTGCCAGCACCCCTTGGGCTAGCGGGGGCCAAGAGACCCAGTACTTC.